This TCR beta chain was found in a study of PD-L1 blockade in urothelial cancer. Measured with immunoSEQ multiplex PCR; TCRdb has only the in-frame clones, and not every one. This table has about 72,000 clones, about nine tenths appearing once. The CDR3 contains 20 residues. Trimming pared 0 bases from V and 1 base from J, leaving 23 bases between. The germline gives CDR1 SGHNT, CDR2 YYREEE (reference sequence). Time point denoted: pretreatment peripheral blood. The origin of this receptor is a man in his 70s with urothelial cancer. The V gene is TRBV5-4, the J gene TRBJ2-1; tentative D call: TRBD2 (7 bases). Sequenced material: PBMCs, taken around atezolizumab (anti-PD-L1) treatment. The CDR3 DNA follows: TGTGCCAGCAGCTTGGCCAACAGGGTGAGGCTAGCGGCTTCCTACAATGAGCAGTTCTTC. Encoded protein: CASSLANRVRLAASYNEQFF. The full variable domain, with the rest looked up from reference TRBV5-4 and TRBJ2-1, is ETGVTQSPTHLIKTRGQQVTLRCSSQSGHNTVSWYQQALGQGPQFIFQYYREEENGRGNFPPRFSGLQFPNYSSELNVNALELDDSALYLCASSLANRVRLAASYNEQFFGPGTRLTVL.